This T cell receptor (beta chain) was obtained from a study of cytotoxic CD8 clonotypes in ibrutinib-treated CLL. Study-wide background: Response sampling occurred after a median around 12 months of treatment (range 6 to 36).

The junction had 11 bases not matched to a gene; V was cut back by 3 bases and J by 3 bases. This CDR3 is built from 17 residues. Germline V gene sequence: CDR1 LGHNA, CDR2 YSLEER. Deep sequencing aimed at 1 in 200,000 to 1 in 1 million T cells' resolution. Measured with immunoSEQ multiplex PCR; TCRdb has only the in-frame clones, and not every one. The table lists some 23,000 clones, approximately 71% of them singletons, with about half in the top ten. This clone was picked up a small number of times. The V gene is TRBV4-3, the J gene TRBJ1-1; 9 nucleotides align to TRBD1. This sequence was found in a human donor with chronic lymphocytic leukemia. The specimen was PBMCs, collected after 12 months of ibrutinib treatment. The CDR3 sequence: CASSHLKLRDRDTEAFF. The CDR3 DNA reads as TGCGCCAGCAGCCACCTAAAACTCCGGGACAGGGACACTGAAGCTTTCTTT.